The 26 T cell receptor beta chains listed next were all sequenced from one sample in a study of healthy donors' naive CD4 and CD8 T cells. Starting from about 470 ng of total RNA, TCR libraries were made with linear amplification. TCRdb reanalysed the reads using MiXCR and keeps one entry per CDR3 protein. Of around 180,000 distinct CDR3 sequences listed, over 60% were seen once; the top ten hold about 2.3%. The sequenced sample was naive CD4+ and CD8+ T cells sorted from blood, pooled from several donors. The receptors come from a pool of human donors in good health; the sample pools cells from several healthy donors.

This clonotype has just a few counts. This chain connects TRBV27 to TRBJ2-7; D is uncertain. The CDR3 contains 13 residues. Germline-derived CDR1 and CDR2 are MNHEY and SMNVEV (reference sequence). The ends were cut back, 2 bases at V and 3 bases at J, with 8 bases in the middle. The CDR3 DNA follows: TGTGCCAGCAGTTTAGTAGGTAGCTACGAGCAGTACTTC. It codes for CASSLVGSYEQYF.

The chain carries TRBV10-3 and TRBJ2-7, with TRBD1 matching over 9 bases. Trimming cost V 0 bases and J 4 bases; bases outside gene matches: 4. CDR3 size: 15 residues. From germline, CDR1 is ENHRY and CDR2 SYGVKD. CDR3 DNA: TGTGCCATCAGTGAGTCGAGGACAGGGGTATACGAGCAGTACGTC. Protein: CAISESRTGVYEQYV.

This chain joins TRBV7-9 and TRBJ2-5; the match to TRBD2 covers 11 bases. V lost 4 bases and J lost 4; bases outside the gene matches: 5. The CDR3 has 15 residues. Germline V gene sequence: CDR1 SEHNR, CDR2 FQNEAQ (reference sequence). The CDR3 DNA reads TGTGCCAGCAGCTCGCTGACTAGCGGGGCAGAGACCCAGTACTTC. This encodes CASSSLTSGAETQYF.

Note on this clonotype: Mismatch with germline at one junction end may stem from a read error. The rearrangement uses TRBV29-1 and TRBJ2-7; the match to TRBD2 covers 10 bases. CDR3 length equals 13 residues. Germline lookup yields CDR1 SQVTM and CDR2 ANQGSEA. CDR3: CGVLAGVPYEQYF. The CDR3 DNA reads as TGCGGCGTTCTAGCGGGAGTCCCCTACGAGCAGTACTTC.

In its sample, this clonotype was seen once. This chain connects TRBV20-1 to TRBJ2-7; 9 nucleotides match TRBD2. V shed 3 bases and J 9 bases; nucleotides not matched to a gene: 21. From germline, CDR1 is DFQATT and CDR2 SNEGSKA (reference sequence). The CDR3 totals 17 residues. CDR3 nucleotide sequence: TGCAGTGCTAGGACTAGCGGCCGACGATTGAACCCCTCTGGGCAGTACTTC. It codes for CSARTSGRRLNPSGQYF.

The gene calls are TRBV29-1 and TRBJ2-5; D gene uncertain. This CDR3 is 10 amino acids long. V was shortened by 2 bases and J by 5 bases, with 3 bases between the two germline ends. CDR1 and CDR2 (germline): SQVTM, ANQGSEA. DNA of the CDR3: TGCAGCGTTGAAACGGAGACCCAGTACTTC. Amino acid sequence: CSVETETQYF.

The rearrangement uses TRBV2 and TRBJ1-5; D is ambiguous. This CDR3 is 14 amino acids long. V was pared by 4 bases and J by 5 bases, with 12 bases between. CDR1 and CDR2 (germline): SNHLY, FYNNEI. The DNA of the CDR3 is TGTGCCAGCAGTGGGCAAACCTTTGATCAGCCCCAGCATTTT. It codes for CASSGQTFDQPQHF. Full variable domain (missing parts from reference TRBV2 and TRBJ1-5): EPEVTQTPSHQVTQMGQEVILRCVPISNHLYFYWYRQILGQKVEFLVSFYNNEISEKSEIFDDQFSVERPDGSNFTLKIRSTKLEDSAMYFCASSGQTFDQPQHFGDGTRLSIL.

J is TRBJ1-1 and V is TRBV6-5; perhaps TRBD1 as D (5 bases). V lost 0 bases and J lost 4, with 12 bases in between. This CDR3 region has 15 residues. Germline lookup yields CDR1 MNHEY and CDR2 SVGAGI. The CDR3 DNA sequence: TGTGCCAGCAGTTACTCCCCAAGGGGAGGCACTGAAGCTTTCTTT. It encodes CASSYSPRGGTEAFF.

This clonotype was counted between two and nine times. The chain recombines TRBV6-6 with TRBJ2-5; D remains ambiguous. The germline V gene encodes CDR1 MNHNY and CDR2 SVGAGI (reference sequence). This CDR3 has 14 residues. Between the trimmed V and J ends, which lost 1 base and 2 bases, there was a span of 8 bases. In nucleotides, the CDR3 is TGTGCCAGCAGTTACTTTGCAGAGCAAGAGACCCAGTACTTC. It is translated as CASSYFAEQETQYF.

This chain uses TRBV11-2 with TRBJ2-1, with D possibly TRBD2 on 6 matching bases. V gave up 4 bases and J gave up 5 bases, with 15 bases separating them. CDR1 and CDR2 (germline): SGHAT, FQNNGV. The CDR3 is made up of 15 amino acids. The CDR3 nucleotides read TGTGCCAGCAGCTCAATCCGGGGGAAGGACAATGAGCAGTTCTTC. Protein product: CASSSIRGKDNEQFF.

This clonotype has just one count. The chain joins TRBV6-5 to TRBJ1-2; D is unclear. Germline CDR1 and CDR2: MNHEY and SVGAGI. Trimming removed 0 bases at V and 5 bases at J, with 13 bases between. The CDR3 length is 15 residues. The CDR3: CASSYSRLRQYGYTF. The CDR3 coding sequence is TGTGCCAGCAGTTACTCGAGACTGAGACAATATGGCTACACCTTC.

The rearrangement uses TRBV20-1 and TRBJ2-7; maybe TRBD1 (5 bases). This CDR3 contains 13 residues. The germline gives CDR1 DFQATT, CDR2 SNEGSKA (reference sequence). V dropped 0 bases and J dropped 2 bases, with 8 bases sitting between them. The CDR3 nucleotides are TGCAGTGCTAGAGATGTCAGGGCCTACGAGCAGTACTTC. It specifies CSARDVRAYEQYF.

In nucleotides, the CDR3 is TGCAGCGTTGACCCGGACAGGGAGGGTTATGGCTACACCTTC. This codes for CSVDPDREGYGYTF. The V gene is TRBV29-1, the J gene TRBJ1-2, with 8 positions matching TRBD1. This CDR3 region has 14 residues. V was pared by 3 bases and J by 5 bases, with 8 bases of the junction left unmatched. Per germline, CDR1 SQVTM and CDR2 ANQGSEA.

This clonotype was seen a few times. The junction does not match germline at one end; this may be a read error. The chain has TRBV5-1 and TRBJ2-7, with D possibly being TRBD1 (5 bases). Germline CDR1 and CDR2: SGHRS and YFSETQ. The CDR3 contains 15 residues. The chain's CDR3 is CASSLGQGISYEQYF. For the CDR3, the DNA is TGTGCCAGCAGTTTGGGGCAAGGGATCTCCTACGAGCAGTACTTC.

The J gene is TRBJ2-5, the V gene TRBV29-1; D is undetermined. This CDR3 contains 13 residues. V was clipped by 5 bases and J by 5 bases, with 15 bases between them. Germline CDR1 is SQVTM and CDR2 is ANQGSEA. The CDR3 protein is CSVRLALMETQYF. The CDR3 nucleotides are TGCAGCGTTAGGCTGGCCCTTATGGAGACCCAGTACTTC.

CDR3 amino acids: CSVELGQFDEQFF. The DNA of the CDR3 is TGCAGCGTTGAACTGGGACAGTTCGATGAGCAGTTCTTC. The chain uses TRBV29-1 and TRBJ2-1, with 7 bases that match TRBD1. V trimming: 2 bases; J trimming: 8 bases; junction bases outside the gene matches: 6. The CDR3 is made up of 13 amino acids. Germline CDR1 and CDR2: SQVTM and ANQGSEA.

The chain couples TRBV27 to TRBJ2-1; D is possibly TRBD1 (5 bases). CDR1 MNHEY and CDR2 SMNVEV come from the germline V gene (reference sequence). The CDR3 is 15 amino acids. Trimming stripped 8 bases from V and 7 bases from J, with 21 bases between. CDR3 DNA: TGTGCCAGCTCAAAGGGGCAGGACCCTTTTAATGAGCAGTTCTTC. It specifies CASSKGQDPFNEQFF.

This chain uses TRBV19 with TRBJ2-3; 7 bases agree with TRBD2. The CDR3 spans 17 residues. Germline assignment: CDR1 LNHDA and CDR2 SQIVND (reference sequence). The trim removed 3 bases at V and 1 base at J, leaving 10 bases unmatched. Here the CDR3 reads CASSMDPGLVGTDTQYF. CDR3 DNA sequence: TGTGCCAGTAGTATGGACCCCGGACTAGTCGGCACAGATACGCAGTATTTT.

V is TRBV6-2 or TRBV6-3 and J is TRBJ2-2, with a weak D call TRBD1 (5 bases). This CDR3 region has 14 residues. In germline, CDR1 is MNHEY, CDR2 SVGEGT. Deletions cut 4 bases from V and 4 bases from J, with 10 bases between. CDR3 DNA sequence: TGTGCCAGCAGTTTCGACAGTATCACCGGGGAGCTGTTTTTT. It codes for CASSFDSITGELFF.

CDR3 nucleotide sequence: TGCAGCGTCCGAGGTCGGCTCGGGGAGAACACTGAAGCTTTCTTT. This translates into CSVRGRLGENTEAFF. The chain has TRBV29-1 and TRBJ1-1; D remains unclear. The germline gives CDR1 SQVTM, CDR2 ANQGSEA. Deletions cut 6 bases from V and 1 base from J, with 18 bases between. The CDR3 length is 15 residues.

J is TRBJ2-1 and V is TRBV6-5; no firm D call. The germline gives CDR1 MNHEY, CDR2 SVGAGI. Deletions cut 1 base from V and 0 bases from J, with 10 bases between. This CDR3 spans 16 amino acids. The CDR3, as DNA: TGTGCCAGCAGTTACTGGAGAGTCTCCTCCTACAATGAGCAGTTCTTC. Translating it yields CASSYWRVSSYNEQFF.

This clonotype showed up just a few times. The chain joins TRBV29-1 to TRBJ2-1; D is undetermined. V was trimmed by 6 bases and J by 9 bases, leaving 9 bases between them. Germline V CDR1 and CDR2: SQVTM, ANQGSEA. The CDR3 spans 10 residues. The chain's CDR3 is CSVGLGEQFF. In nucleotides, the CDR3 is TGCAGCGTGGGGTTGGGTGAGCAGTTCTTC.

This chain joins TRBV4-1 and TRBJ1-1, with a tentative D call TRBD1 (6 bases). This CDR3 has 17 amino acids. Germline V gene lookup returns CDR1 MGHRA and CDR2 YSYEKL. V lost 0 bases and J lost 5, with 19 bases in between. The CDR3 DNA reads TGCGCCAGCAGCCAAGATGAGGGGGAAGGAGAGAAAACTGAAGCTTTCTTT. Translated, it gives CASSQDEGEGEKTEAFF.

This chain links TRBV27 with TRBJ1-1; D unresolved. This CDR3 comprises 11 residues. Trimming cost V 8 bases and J 5 bases, with 9 bases left between them. The germline V gene has CDR1 MNHEY and CDR2 SMNVEV (reference sequence). DNA of the CDR3: TGTGCCAGCCTTAGAGGAACTGAAGCTTTCTTT. It codes for CASLRGTEAFF.

This clonotype was seen only a few times. This chain uses TRBV6-5 with TRBJ2-3; 11 bases are a match to TRBD2. Germline V CDR1 and CDR2: MNHEY, SVGAGI. V shed 6 bases, J shed 0 bases, and the junction held 2 bases outside the gene matches. The CDR3 sequence is 15 residues long. The CDR3 is CASRRLAGSTDTQYF. CDR3 DNA sequence: TGTGCCAGCAGAAGACTAGCGGGAAGCACAGATACGCAGTATTTT.

This chain uses TRBV7-9 with TRBJ1-1; unclear D gene. Germline lookup yields CDR1 SEHNR and CDR2 FQNEAQ (reference sequence). The CDR3 totals 15 residues. With 2 bases removed from V and 2 bases from J, the gap between germline ends came to 12 bases. The CDR3 coding sequence is TGTGCCAGCAGCTTAAAAAGGGCACCTAACACTGAAGCTTTCTTT. This translates into CASSLKRAPNTEAFF.